These T cell receptor beta chains were read from a single sample in a study of glioma-infiltrating T cells. TCRdb reanalysed the multiplex PCR reads using MiXCR and keeps one entry per CDR3 protein. Here the sample spans roughly 120,000 distinct CDR3 sequences, about 25% being singletons. Sequencing used glioma tissue, nonneoplastic brain tissue, or PBMCs (not recorded which). These receptors were obtained from a human donor with low-grade glioma or glioblastoma, undergoing nonglioma brain surgery, or in good health (not recorded which). CDR3s include the opening cysteine and the closing phenylalanine or tryptophan. The D gene is left open where the match is weak. Size is stated for part of the rows, as once, few or many counts, or as a class when the clone is expanded.

j_call d_call v_call clone_size cdr3_aa cdr3_nt
TRBJ2-7 - TRBV20-1 - CSARRISSYEQYF TGCAGTGCCCGCAGGATAAGCTCCTACGAGCAGTACTTC
TRBJ2-3 - TRBV7-6 many CASSSKGVTDTQYF TGTGCCAGCAGCTCCAAGGGAGTCACAGATACGCAGTATTTT
TRBJ2-7 - TRBV13 - CASSGDSGYEQYF TGTGCCAGCAGCGGAGATTCAGGCTACGAGCAGTACTTC
TRBJ2-1 TRBD2 TRBV4-3 many CASSRVWGTSGSGNEQFF TGCGCCAGCAGCCGAGTGTGGGGCACTAGCGGTAGCGGCAATGAGCAGTTCTTC
TRBJ2-1 TRBD2 TRBV6-1 many CASTYPLTSGSESDYNEQFF TGTGCCAGCACATACCCTCTTACTAGCGGGAGCGAAAGTGACTACAATGAGCAGTTCTTC
TRBJ1-5 - TRBV28 - CASSGQAPQPQHF TGTGCCAGCAGTGGACAAGCCCCCCAGCCTCAGCATTTT
TRBJ2-3 TRBD1 TRBV4-2 many CASSPHGGQGSDTQYF TGTGCCAGCAGCCCACATGGGGGACAGGGCTCAGATACGCAGTATTTT
TRBJ1-5 - TRBV6-2/TRBV6-3 - CASSRGTSNQPQHF TGTGCCAGCAGTAGGGGAACAAGCAATCAGCCCCAGCATTTT
TRBJ2-7 - TRBV7-3 many CASSLTNSVGEQYF TGTGCCAGCAGCTTAACGAATAGCGTGGGCGAGCAGTACTTC
TRBJ1-2 - TRBV28 - CACETTSTSTYGYTF TGTGCCTGTGAAACGACCTCTACCTCGACCTATGGCTACACCTTC
TRBJ1-1 - TRBV27 - CASSLSGGVGTEAFF TGTGCCAGCAGTTTATCGGGCGGGGTCGGCACTGAAGCTTTCTTT
TRBJ1-1 - TRBV10-2 many CASSQKLNTEAFF TGCGCCAGCAGTCAGAAGCTGAACACTGAAGCTTTCTTT
TRBJ1-1 - TRBV20-1 many CSAVRDTNTEAFF TGCAGTGCTGTCCGAGACACCAACACTGAAGCTTTCTTT
TRBJ1-3 - TRBV28 many CASSPQGGRNTIYF TGTGCCAGCAGTCCCCAGGGAGGGCGGAACACCATATATTTT
TRBJ2-5 - TRBV2 many CANNEPPTGHQETQYF TGTGCCAACAACGAGCCACCGACAGGACACCAAGAGACCCAGTACTTC
TRBJ2-2 - TRBV4-2 - CAGRYGRQNTGELFF TGTGCCGGACGATACGGACGGCAGAACACCGGGGAGCTGTTTTTT
TRBJ1-2 - TRBV27 many CASSSGNNYGYTF TGTGCCAGCAGTTCGGGGAATAACTATGGCTACACCTTC
TRBJ2-3 - TRBV30 few CAWSRGRENTQYF TGTGCCTGGAGTCGAGGTCGGGAGAACACGCAGTATTTT
TRBJ1-3 - TRBV4-3 - CASSQVGRSGSGNTIYF TGCGCCAGCAGCCAAGTTGGGCGAAGCGGCTCTGGAAACACCATATATTTT
TRBJ1-6 - TRBV5-1 few CASSLVGQSNSPLHF TGCGCCAGCAGCTTGGTAGGACAGTCAAATTCACCCCTCCACTTT
TRBJ2-1 TRBD2 TRBV20-1 many CSASPFGRDNEQFF TGCAGTGCTAGCCCCTTCGGGAGGGACAATGAGCAGTTCTTC
TRBJ1-5 - TRBV2 many CASSGLTGNQPQHF TGTGCCAGCAGTGGTTTAACAGGCAATCAGCCCCAGCATTTT
TRBJ2-3 TRBD2 TRBV29-1 - CSVVRASGEFTDTQYF TGCAGCGTTGTTCGTGCTAGCGGGGAGTTCACAGATACGCAGTATTTT
TRBJ2-5 - TRBV30 - CAWRLNSETQYF TGTGCCTGGAGGCTTAATTCAGAGACCCAGTACTTC
TRBJ1-1 - TRBV18 many CASSPRAGAGNTEAFF TGTGCCAGCTCACCACGCGCAGGGGCAGGGAACACTGAAGCTTTCTTT
TRBJ1-5 - TRBV7-2 many CASSPHPGRATPFPNQPQHF TGTGCCAGCAGCCCCCACCCGGGGCGAGCTACCCCCTTTCCAAATCAGCCCCAGCATTTT
TRBJ1-4 - TRBV29-1 - CSVEGGADEKLFF TGCAGCGTTGAAGGGGGGGCGGATGAAAAACTGTTTTTT
TRBJ2-7 - TRBV29-1 many CSVSPGRWGNEQYF TGCAGCGTCTCCCCGGGACGCTGGGGAAACGAGCAGTACTTC
TRBJ1-1 - TRBV5-1 - CASSPWTNTEAFF TGCGCCAGCAGCCCTTGGACCAACACTGAAGCTTTCTTT
TRBJ1-5 TRBD1 TRBV20-1 many CSASTGIQPQHF TGCAGTGCTTCGACAGGGATCCAGCCCCAGCATTTT
TRBJ2-3 - TRBV7-9 many CASSPLAGGLADTQYF TGTGCCAGCAGTCCGCTAGCCGGAGGGTTAGCAGATACGCAGTATTTT
TRBJ2-4 - TRBV30 - CAWSTGSAKNIQYF TGTGCCTGGAGTACAGGGTCGGCCAAAAACATTCAGTACTTC
TRBJ2-3 TRBD2 TRBV5-1 many CASSPAGVSTDTQYF TGCGCCAGCAGCCCCGCGGGGGTGAGCACAGATACGCAGTATTTT
TRBJ1-2 - TRBV29-1 many CSAMTRTEGYTF TGCAGCGCCATGACCCGTACGGAGGGCTACACCTTC
TRBJ1-5 - TRBV19 many CASSIDQAVGTRNQPQHF TGTGCCAGTAGTATAGATCAGGCGGTCGGCACCCGCAATCAGCCCCAGCATTTT
TRBJ1-5 TRBD1 TRBV5-1 many CASSATGVGNQPQHF TGCGCCAGCAGCGCGACAGGGGTCGGCAATCAGCCCCAGCATTTT
TRBJ1-2 - TRBV7-9 - CASSPTIANYGYTF TGTGCCAGCAGCCCAACGATAGCTAACTATGGATACACCTTC
TRBJ2-7 - TRBV20-1 many CSPFGLGAKQYF TGCAGTCCGTTCGGGCTCGGGGCGAAGCAGTACTTC
TRBJ2-5 - TRBV7-2 many CASSFQGGYQETQYF TGTGCCAGCAGCTTTCAGGGGGGGTACCAAGAGACCCAGTACTTC
TRBJ2-1 TRBD1 TRBV7-9 - CASSLGQGVNEQFF TGTGCCAGCAGCTTAGGGCAGGGGGTCAATGAGCAGTTCTTC
TRBJ2-7 - TRBV29-1 - CSVMPRFGEQYF TGCAGCGTGATGCCTAGATTTGGGGAGCAGTACTTC
TRBJ2-7 TRBD1 TRBV15 many CATKGASSYEQYF TGTGCCACCAAGGGGGCTAGCTCCTACGAGCAGTACTTC
TRBJ2-2 TRBD1 TRBV7-6 many CASSLFGVATGGRGELFF TGTGCCAGCAGCTTATTTGGGGTGGCTACAGGGGGCCGCGGGGAGCTGTTTTTT
TRBJ2-3 TRBD2 TRBV12-3/TRBV12-4 many CASSARLSGDDTQYF TGTGCCAGCAGTGCCAGACTTAGCGGGGATGATACGCAGTATTTT
TRBJ1-2 - TRBV6-5 - CASRTQNYGNTF TGTGCCAGCAGGACGCAGAACTATGGCAACACCTTC
TRBJ2-5 - TRBV6-1 many CASSPLLWAETQYF TGTGCCAGCAGTCCCCTCTTGTGGGCGGAGACCCAGTACTTC
TRBJ1-3 TRBD1 TRBV27 many CASSPHPGGSGNTIYF TGTGCCAGCAGTCCCCACCCAGGGGGCTCTGGAAACACCATATATTTT
TRBJ1-1 - TRBV6-1 few CASSSQGTTEAYF TGTGCCAGCAGTTCCCAGGGCACCACTGAAGCTTACTTT
TRBJ2-3 TRBD2 TRBV20-1 many CSASPTSENTDTQYF TGCAGTGCTAGCCCGACTAGCGAAAACACAGATACGCAGTATTTT
TRBJ1-5 - TRBV4-2 many CASSQEGAGDQPQHF TGTGCCAGCAGCCAAGAAGGGGCTGGGGATCAGCCCCAGCATTTT